These T cell receptor beta chains were read from a single sample in a study of CD8+ T cells in alopecia areata. Repertoires were generated with immunoSEQ multiplex PCR, while TCRdb's copy carries only in-frame clones and drops some. The sample carries 150,000 to 200,000 clones, around 50% recorded once. The specimen comprised CD8+ T cells sorted from blood, sampled at week 24, from a patient treated with tofacitinib. Receptor source: a human donor with alopecia areata. Each CDR3 is given with its conserved first and last residue. The D gene is left open where the match is weak. Size is stated for part of the rows, as once, few or many counts, or as a class when the clone is expanded.

v_gene	abundance	d_gene	j_gene	CDR3nt	CDR3aa
TRBV13	.	.	TRBJ1-4	TGTGCCAGCAGCTTACGCCAGGGTAATGAAAAACTGTTTTTT	CASSLRQGNEKLFF
TRBV7-9	few	.	TRBJ1-1	TGTGCCAGCAGCTTAGTGTCCACTGAAGCTTTCTTT	CASSLVSTEAFF
TRBV2	.	.	TRBJ2-6	TGTGCCAGCAGTGTAGCCAGGGAGAAGGCTGGGGCCAACGTCCTGACTTTC	CASSVAREKAGANVLTF
TRBV7-9	few	.	TRBJ1-2	TGTGCCAGCAGCCGGGGCCCTCCTCTCTATGGCTACACCTTC	CASSRGPPLYGYTF
TRBV2	few	TRBD1	TRBJ2-3	TGTGCCCGAACGGGTTCGGACAGGGGGCTCTGGGATACGCAGTATTTT	CARTGSDRGLWDTQYF
TRBV5-6	.	.	TRBJ1-4	TGTGCCAGCAGCTTTGGCCCTCCGACTGAAAAACTGTTTTTT	CASSFGPPTEKLFF
TRBV30	.	.	TRBJ2-5	TGTGCCTGGACAGGAGGCCAAGAGACCCAGTACTTC	CAWTGGQETQYF
TRBV9	.	.	TRBJ2-7	TGTGCCAGCAGCGGCCCAACCTACGAGCAGTACTTC	CASSGPTYEQYF
TRBV30	.	.	TRBJ1-1	TGTGCCTGGAGTGTAGACAGTCGGAGCACTGAAGCTTTCTTT	CAWSVDSRSTEAFF
TRBV4-1	few	.	TRBJ1-2	TGCGCCAGCAGCCAACCTCGACTTGGTTCTAACTATGGCTACACCTTC	CASSQPRLGSNYGYTF
TRBV2	.	.	TRBJ2-1	TGTGCCAGCAGTGAATTGGGACAATACAATGAGCAGTTCTTC	CASSELGQYNEQFF
TRBV14	few	.	TRBJ1-2	TGTGCCAGCAGCCTTTCCGGAGCCAACTATGGCTACACCTTC	CASSLSGANYGYTF
TRBV2	.	.	TRBJ1-2	TGTGCCAGCAGTGAAGCACGGGCGGCAGGCTACACCTTC	CASSEARAAGYTF
TRBV7-8	.	TRBD2	TRBJ2-2	TGTGCCAGCAGCGCTCTAGCGGGGTCTCCCGGGGAGCTGTTTTTT	CASSALAGSPGELFF
TRBV30	few	.	TRBJ2-1	TGTGCCTGGAGCCGGAGAGTGGGGTACAATGAGCAGTTCTTC	CAWSRRVGYNEQFF
TRBV29-1	.	.	TRBJ2-3	TGCAGCGCCCATTCTGGACAGACAGATACGCAGTATTTT	CSAHSGQTDTQYF
TRBV30	.	.	TRBJ2-3	TGTGCCTGGAGCTACGGTTCGGATACGCAGTATTTT	CAWSYGSDTQYF
TRBV27	.	.	TRBJ1-4	TGTGCCAGCCGAGTGGGGGTTAATGAAAAACTGTTTTTT	CASRVGVNEKLFF
TRBV27	few	.	TRBJ1-1	TGTGCCAGCAGTTTAGTTCGACAGCTGAACACTGAAGCTTTCTTT	CASSLVRQLNTEAFF
TRBV12-5	.	.	TRBJ1-2	TGTGCTAGTGGTTTGGTACGAATTCGGGCAGATAACTATGGCTACACCTTC	CASGLVRIRADNYGYTF
TRBV2	.	.	TRBJ2-3	TGTGCCAGCAGTGGATCATCTAGCACAGATACGCAGTATTTT	CASSGSSSTDTQYF
TRBV12-5	.	.	TRBJ2-6	TGTGCTAGTGGTTTGTTGGGATCTGGGGCCAACGTCCTGACTTTC	CASGLLGSGANVLTF
TRBV28	.	.	TRBJ2-2	TGTGCCAGCAGACGGCGGGGCGGAACCGGGGAGCTGTTTTTT	CASRRRGGTGELFF
TRBV15	.	.	TRBJ2-7	TGTGCCACCAGCATAGTGGAGGGCTCCTACGAGCAGTACTTC	CATSIVEGSYEQYF
TRBV15	.	.	TRBJ2-3	TGTGCCACCAGCAGAGATCCGCGGGCTAGCAACACAGATACGCAGTATTTT	CATSRDPRASNTDTQYF
TRBV7-9	.	.	TRBJ1-2	TGTGCCACCCCAGAGGAAGTGGGCTATGGCTACACCTTC	CATPEEVGYGYTF
TRBV30	.	.	TRBJ2-7	TGTGCCTGGAGTGTACTGAGAGTAAGCTACGAGCAGTACTTC	CAWSVLRVSYEQYF
TRBV9	.	TRBD1	TRBJ1-2	TGTGCCAGCAGCGTAGCTCGAGGGGGCCGAGGCACCTTC	CASSVARGGRGTF
TRBV27	.	.	TRBJ2-2	TGTGCCAGCAGTTTATTCCAGAACACCGGGGAGCTGTTTTTT	CASSLFQNTGELFF
TRBV7-2	.	.	TRBJ1-2	TGTGCCAGCAGCTTAGTACCGTTTAACTATGGCTACACCTTC	CASSLVPFNYGYTF
TRBV29-1	once	.	TRBJ1-3	TGCAGCGTTGAGTTTGTTGGCTCTGGAAACACCATATATTTT	CSVEFVGSGNTIYF
TRBV30	.	.	TRBJ2-7	TGTGCCTGGAGTGCATACAGCTACGAGCAGTACTTC	CAWSAYSYEQYF
TRBV7-9	.	.	TRBJ1-1	TGTGCCAGCAGCTTGGACACTGAAGCTTTCTTT	CASSLDTEAFF
TRBV19	few	TRBD1	TRBJ2-3	TGTGCCAGTAGTACCACAGGGGGCATGTCAGATACGCAGTATTTT	CASSTTGGMSDTQYF
TRBV2	.	.	TRBJ1-1	TGTGCCAGCAGCGATAGGATGTGGGACACTGAAGCTTTCTTT	CASSDRMWDTEAFF
TRBV15	.	TRBD1	TRBJ2-7	TGTGCCACCAGCAGAGATCAGGGACAGGTTCGCGAGCAGTACTTC	CATSRDQGQVREQYF
TRBV9	.	.	TRBJ1-3	TGTGCCAGCAGGAGACTGGACAGCTACTCTGGAAACACCATATATTTT	CASRRLDSYSGNTIYF
TRBV2	once	TRBD2	TRBJ2-1	TGTGCCAGCAGTGATGGACTAGCGGGATACAATGAGCAGTTCTTC	CASSDGLAGYNEQFF
TRBV4-2	.	.	TRBJ2-7	TGTGCCAGCAGCCAAGATTCTCTTTTCGAGCAGTACTTC	CASSQDSLFEQYF
TRBV7-2	few	.	TRBJ2-1	TGTGCCAGCAGCCCTCGGGTCTCTGAGCAGTTCTTC	CASSPRVSEQFF
TRBV9	.	.	TRBJ1-2	TGTGCCAGCAGCGGCCCTGGGACGGACAGTTATGGCTACACCTTC	CASSGPGTDSYGYTF
TRBV6-6	few	.	TRBJ1-2	TGTGCCAGCAGTGACCGTGACAGGATATATGGCTACACCTTC	CASSDRDRIYGYTF